Presented here are 27 T cell receptor beta chains from one specimen sequenced in a study of identical twins. TCRdb re-called the 5' RACE reads through MiXCR, storing one row per CDR3 protein. The sample holds around 450,000 distinct CDR3 sequences, 13% to 15% seen once. These sequences were also reported in another study, on yellow fever vaccine responses in identical twins.

The sequenced material came from CD4+ T cells sorted from blood. These receptors were obtained from a woman aged 18-35 years in good health.

This clonotype was detected a few times. CDR3 DNA sequence: TGTGCCAGCAAAAGACTAGCGGGTGTCTACGAGCAGTACTTC. Protein sequence: CASKRLAGVYEQYF. V gene TRBV6-8 combines with J gene TRBJ2-7; 10 positions match TRBD2. The CDR3 sequence is 14 residues long. CDR1 and CDR2 from the germline V gene are MNHGY and SAAAGT. J lost 3 bases, V lost 7 bases, and 6 bases had no gene match.

This clonotype was counted a few times. In nucleotides, the CDR3 is TGTGCCAGCAGCCACGGGACAGCTGAAGCTTTCTTT. Translating it yields CASSHGTAEAFF. The J gene is TRBJ1-1, the V gene TRBV3-1; 7 bases align to TRBD1. V trimming: 3 bases; J trimming: 6 bases; junction bases outside the gene matches: 1. Looked up from germline, CDR1 is LGHDT and CDR2 is YNNKEL (reference sequence). This CDR3 spans 12 amino acids.

This clonotype occurred a few times. J is TRBJ1-6 and V is TRBV28; 8 bases are a match to TRBD1. The length of the CDR3 is 15 residues. With V trimmed by 5 bases and J by 7 bases, 7 bases remained unmatched. Germline V gene data show CDR1 as MDHEN and CDR2 as SYDVKM. The CDR3 DNA follows: TGTGCCAGCAGTCCATCCCAGGGGGCGAATTCACCCCTCCACTTT. Translation gives CASSPSQGANSPLHF.

Ten or more counts support this clonotype. The chain uses TRBV15 and TRBJ2-2; D might be TRBD1 (6 bases). The V end lost 5 bases, the J end lost 1 base, and 11 bases lay between the germline ends. Germline V gene lookup returns CDR1 LNHNV and CDR2 YYDKDF (reference sequence). CDR3 size: 15 residues. CDR3 residues: CATSQDRLNTGELFF. CDR3 coding DNA: TGTGCCACCAGCCAGGACAGATTGAACACCGGGGAGCTGTTTTTT. The whole variable domain, filled in from reference TRBV15 and TRBJ2-2, reads DAMVIQNPRYQVTQFGKPVTLSCSQTLNHNVMYWYQQKSSQAPKLLFHYYDKDFNNEADTPDNFQSRRPNTSFCFLDIRSPGLGDTAMYLCATSQDRLNTGELFFGEGSRLTVL.

Only a few counts were recorded for this clonotype. This rearrangement joins TRBV25-1 to TRBJ1-3, with no clear D. This CDR3 is 14 amino acids long. V shed 2 bases and J shed 0 bases, with 5 bases lying between them. Germline CDR1 is MGHDK and CDR2 is SYGVNS. The CDR3 region has the DNA TGTGCCAGCAGTGAACGACGCTCTGGAAACACCATATATTTT. Translated: CASSERRSGNTIYF.

Many counts were recorded for this clonotype. The chain combines TRBV4-2 with TRBJ1-1; 7 positions match TRBD1. The CDR3 runs 16 residues. The trim removed 4 bases at V and 1 base at J, leaving 9 bases unmatched. The V gene's germline CDR1 is LGHNA and CDR2 YNFKEQ. The CDR3 DNA reads as TGTGCCAGCAGCCGGCGGACAGGTATGAAGAACACTGAAGCTTTCTTT. It yields the protein CASSRRTGMKNTEAFF.

In this sample, this clonotype turned up a few times. The chain has TRBV12-3 or TRBV12-4 and TRBJ2-2; 9 nucleotides line up with TRBD2. The CDR3 sequence is 14 residues long. After removal of 8 bases from V and 6 bases from J, the junction contained 7 bases not matched to a gene. CDR3 bases: TGTGCCAGCTGTGGCGGGAGGGCCGCCGGGGAGCTGTTTTTT. This encodes CASCGGRAAGELFF.

The genes are TRBV3-1 and TRBJ2-7; tentative D call: TRBD1 (6 bases). The CDR3 is made up of 14 amino acids. Germline V gene data show CDR1 as LGHDT and CDR2 as YNNKEL (reference sequence). The V end lost 1 base, the J end lost 0 bases, and 7 bases lay between the germline ends. The CDR3, as DNA: TGTGCCAGCAGCCAAGCGGACAGCTCCTACGAGCAGTACTTC. Translating gives CASSQADSSYEQYF.

This clonotype was counted between two and nine times. The rearrangement links TRBV7-3 to TRBJ2-1, with D uncertain. The germline V gene has CDR1 SGHTA and CDR2 FQGTGA. The CDR3 runs 19 residues. Trimming cost V 2 bases and J 0 bases, with 20 bases left between them. The CDR3 coding sequence is TGTGCCAGCAGCTTATTTTTTTCAGTAGGCGGCAGCTCCTACAATGAGCAGTTCTTC. Translated, it gives CASSLFFSVGGSSYNEQFF. The entire variable domain, with the rest obtained from reference TRBV7-3 and TRBJ2-1, is as follows: GAGVSQTPSNKVTEKGKYVELRCDPISGHTALYWYRQSLGQGPEFLIYFQGTGAADDSGLPNDRFFAVRPEGSVSTLKIQRTERGDSAVYLCASSLFFSVGGSSYNEQFFGPGTRLTVL.

The V and J genes are TRBV24-1 and TRBJ2-1; D may be TRBD2 (5 bases). The length of the CDR3 is 15 residues. Per the germline V gene, CDR1 is KGHDR and CDR2 is SFDVKD. Trimming left V 3 bases short and J 0 bases short, with 8 bases between. The CDR3 bases are TGTGCCACCAGTGATCCAGAGGGCTCCTACAATGAGCAGTTCTTC. Protein product: CATSDPEGSYNEQFF.

The table lists this clonotype with a few counts. CDR3 region: CASSPYASGRTEAFF. The CDR3 DNA sequence: TGTGCCAGCAGCCCCTATGCGTCGGGACGCACTGAAGCTTTCTTT. The rearrangement uses TRBV6-1 and TRBJ1-1; TRBD1 is a possible D gene (5 bases). Germline-derived CDR1 and CDR2 are MNHNS and SASEGT. This CDR3 has 15 residues. Trimming stripped 6 bases from V and 4 bases from J, with 18 bases between.

This clonotype was observed a few times. CDR3 protein: CASSVLAGELFF. CDR3 coding DNA: TGCGCCAGCAGCGTACTGGCCGGGGAGCTGTTTTTT. The chain is built from TRBV5-1 and TRBJ2-2; D not resolved. The CDR3 consists of 12 residues. The germline CDR1 and CDR2 sequences are SGHRS and YFSETQ. Trimming removed 4 bases at V and 6 bases at J, with 7 bases between.

This clonotype has more than one count but fewer than ten. This chain links TRBV24-1 with TRBJ2-3; 10 positions match TRBD2. The germline V gene encodes CDR1 KGHDR and CDR2 SFDVKD. This CDR3 has 15 amino acids. V lost 3 bases and J lost 6; bases outside the gene matches: 5. The CDR3 is CATSDTLAGVDTQYF. In DNA, the CDR3 is TGTGCCACCAGTGATACCCTAGCGGGAGTGGATACGCAGTATTTT.

V usage is TRBV27 and J usage is TRBJ1-6; 9 bases fit TRBD1. CDR1 MNHEY and CDR2 SMNVEV come from the germline V gene (reference sequence). CDR3 length: 15 amino acids. Trimming removed 3 bases from V and 9 bases from J; junction bases left unmatched: 6. For the CDR3, the DNA is TGTGCCAGCAGTTTCGCCGGGACAGGGACTTCACCCCTCCACTTT. Translated, it gives CASSFAGTGTSPLHF.

This clonotype was observed a handful of times. The chain is built from TRBV5-1 and TRBJ2-1; the D is unclear. The CDR3 runs 13 residues. Trimming removed 0 bases from V and 6 bases from J, with 7 bases in between. Germline V lookup: CDR1 SGHRS, CDR2 YFSETQ. CDR3 DNA sequence: TGCGCCAGCAGCTTGGCCCCGGGCAATGAGCAGTTCTTC. This sequence encodes CASSLAPGNEQFF. Using reference TRBV5-1 and TRBJ2-1 for the parts outside the CDR3, the full variable domain is KAGVTQTPRYLIKTRGQQVTLSCSPISGHRSVSWYQQTPGQGLQFLFEYFSETQRNKGNFPGRFSGRQFSNSRSEMNVSTLELGDSALYLCASSLAPGNEQFFGPGTRLTVL.

The V and J genes are TRBV7-2 and TRBJ2-3; a weak D match, TRBD2 (6 bases). The CDR3 covers 15 residues. In germline, CDR1 is SGHTA, CDR2 FQGNSA. V was cut by 5 bases and J by 3 bases, with 15 bases left in between. The CDR3 protein is CASSIGGSGTDTQYF. The CDR3, as DNA: TGTGCCAGCAGCATCGGAGGGTCAGGGACAGATACGCAGTATTTT.

V gene TRBV28 combines with J gene TRBJ2-7; 7 bases map to TRBD2. This CDR3 region has 15 residues. The V segment lost 8 bases and the J segment 5 bases; nucleotides outside the gene matches: 15. Germline lookup yields CDR1 MDHEN and CDR2 SYDVKM. The DNA for the CDR3 is TGTGCCAGCTACTCCAGGCGGGAGTTGATAAACGAGCAGTACTTC. Residues: CASYSRRELINEQYF.

V gene TRBV12-3 or TRBV12-4 combines with J gene TRBJ2-2; 7 bases line up with TRBD1. This CDR3 has 14 amino acids. The ends lost 8 bases at V and 5 bases at J; junction bases unmatched: 8. The CDR3: CASLGQERTGELFF. The CDR3 region has the DNA TGTGCCAGCCTTGGACAGGAGCGGACCGGGGAGCTGTTTTTT.

To note about this clonotype: One end of the junction fails to match germline, which may point to a read error. The chain links TRBV12-3 or TRBV12-4 to TRBJ2-1; D is possibly TRBD2 (6 bases). The CDR3 extends over 14 amino acids. Written as DNA, the CDR3 is TGTGCCGGCAGTCGCGGACTATCATACAATGAGCAGTTCTTC. Encoded protein: CAGSRGLSYNEQFF.

The chain combines TRBV20-1 with TRBJ2-7, with no clear D. Germline V CDR1 and CDR2: DFQATT, SNEGSKA (reference sequence). V gave up 0 bases and J gave up 2 bases, with 2 bases separating them. This CDR3 region has 11 residues. The CDR3 region is CSAREPYEQYF. The CDR3 nucleotides are TGCAGTGCTAGAGAACCCTACGAGCAGTACTTC.

This clonotype was detected a few times. The chain links TRBV5-5 to TRBJ1-6; D is uncertain. Germline V gene lookup returns CDR1 SGHKS and CDR2 YYEKEE (reference sequence). This CDR3 has 15 residues. V was pared by 0 bases and J by 4 bases, with 8 bases between. In DNA form, the CDR3 reads TGTGCCAGCAGCTTGGAGGAAGGGTATAATTCACCCCTCCACTTT. This gives the protein CASSLEEGYNSPLHF.

The chain is built from TRBV5-1 and TRBJ2-7; a possible D gene is TRBD1 (5 bases). Germline V gene lookup returns CDR1 SGHRS and CDR2 YFSETQ. The CDR3 has 14 residues. V shed 3 bases and J shed 0 bases, with 10 bases lying between them. The CDR3 sequence: CASSSIDSSYEQYF. CDR3 DNA sequence: TGCGCCAGCAGCTCCATCGACAGCTCCTACGAGCAGTACTTC.

In its sample, this clonotype was seen a few times. The chain combines TRBV19 with TRBJ2-1; D may correspond to TRBD1 or TRBD2 (6 bases each). This CDR3 contains 16 residues. The V gene lost 2 bases and the J gene lost 2 bases, with 13 bases spanning the gap. CDR1 is LNHDA and CDR2 is SQIVND in the germline V gene (reference sequence). CDR3 protein: CASSIRTGAPYNEQFF. The CDR3 coding sequence is TGTGCCAGTAGTATAAGAACGGGGGCTCCCTACAATGAGCAGTTCTTC.

This rearrangement joins TRBV6-2 or TRBV6-3 to TRBJ2-1; 9 bases agree with TRBD2. This CDR3 region has 16 residues. With 8 bases clipped from V and 8 bases from J, the junction kept 16 bases outside the gene matches. Germline CDR1 and CDR2: MNHEY and SVGEGT. The CDR3 is CASLSGAGGPLDEQFF. DNA for the CDR3: TGTGCCAGCCTCTCCGGGGCGGGAGGGCCCCTCGATGAGCAGTTCTTC.

This clonotype was seen more than once but under ten times. V is TRBV7-2 and J is TRBJ1-2; tentatively, D is TRBD1 (6 bases). Deletions cut 2 bases from V and 8 bases from J, with 24 bases between. Germline V gene lookup returns CDR1 SGHTA and CDR2 FQGNSA. This CDR3 region has 17 residues. CDR3 sequence: CASSLRQGNGALGGYTF. The CDR3 DNA is TGTGCCAGCAGCTTAAGGCAGGGGAATGGTGCTTTGGGGGGCTACACCTTC.

This clonotype occurred a few times. The V gene is TRBV2, the J gene TRBJ2-4; the D gene is possibly TRBD1 (6 bases). Trimming stripped 2 bases from V and 7 bases from J, with 9 bases between. This CDR3 has 13 residues. Per the germline V gene, CDR1 is SNHLY and CDR2 is FYNNEI. The CDR3 DNA follows: TGTGCCAGCAGTGAATCACAGGGTAACATTCAGTACTTC. Translating it yields CASSESQGNIQYF.

This clonotype has only a few counts. The V gene is TRBV20-1, the J gene TRBJ1-2; D may be TRBD1 (5 bases). Per germline, CDR1 DFQATT and CDR2 SNEGSKA (reference sequence). There are 13 residues in the CDR3. With 3 bases removed from V and 4 bases from J, the gap between germline ends came to 12 bases. The CDR3 region is CSASGAGTYGYTF. Written as DNA, the CDR3 is TGCAGTGCTAGTGGGGCGGGGACCTATGGCTACACCTTC.